Below are 25 T cell receptor beta chains sequenced from a single sample in a study of T cell repertoires in cytomegalovirus infection. TCRdb re-derived calls from the reads in MiXCR, one entry per CDR3 protein. Seen here are approximately 730,000 distinct CDR3 sequences, about 33% observed once, and the top ten hold around a sixth. Which antigens these TCRs recognize remains unknown. The source was cultured PBMCs, collected from culture after CMV antigen stimulation. The receptors here all came from a human donor in good health (CMV status not recorded). Some clones in this sample may be carry-over from other donors' samples.

The chain joins TRBV27 to TRBJ2-6; D is undetermined. V was clipped by 6 bases and J by 4 bases, with 13 bases between them. CDR3 length: 15 amino acids. Germline loops: CDR1 MNHEY, CDR2 SMNVEV (reference sequence). This chain's CDR3 is CASSHRPGGANVLTF. Here the CDR3 DNA reads TGTGCCAGCAGCCACCGACCTGGGGGGGCCAACGTCCTGACTTTC.

The rearrangement uses TRBV20-1 and TRBJ1-3, with D hard to call. The CDR3 contains 13 residues. V was pared by 3 bases and J by 4 bases, with 10 bases between. Germline V gene sequence: CDR1 DFQATT, CDR2 SNEGSKA (reference sequence). Here the CDR3 DNA reads TGCAGTGCTAGCGGGGAACACGGAAACACCATATATTTT. Translation gives CSASGEHGNTIYF.

The rearrangement joins TRBV3-1 to TRBJ1-1, with a weak D call TRBD1 (6 bases). Trimming cost V 1 base and J 5 bases, with 23 bases left between them. The CDR3 extends over 18 amino acids. Looked up from germline, CDR1 is LGHDT and CDR2 is YNNKEL (reference sequence). CDR3 sequence: CASSQVRVQGSRRTEAFF. CDR3 bases: TGTGCCAGCAGCCAAGTAAGGGTACAGGGTTCGCGTAGGACTGAAGCTTTCTTT.

The chain links TRBV7-2 to TRBJ1-6; D not certain. Between the trimmed V and J ends, which lost 2 bases and 7 bases, there was a span of 15 bases. The CDR3 runs to 16 residues. Germline V gene sequence: CDR1 SGHTA, CDR2 FQGNSA. CDR3 coding DNA: TGTGCCAGCAGCTTAAGAGGGCCGATCGAGAATTCACCCCTCCACTTT. Translation: CASSLRGPIENSPLHF.

This clonotype was found once. This chain connects TRBV27 to TRBJ1-6, with D maybe TRBD1 (5 bases). V was shortened by 4 bases and J by 0 bases, with 13 bases between the two germline ends. CDR1 MNHEY and CDR2 SMNVEV come from the germline V gene (reference sequence). The CDR3 totals 17 residues. CDR3 residues: CASSYQGLSSYNSPLHF. The CDR3 DNA reads TGTGCCAGCAGTTATCAGGGCTTAAGCTCCTATAATTCACCCCTCCACTTT.

The chain has TRBV25-1 and TRBJ2-2, with D uncertain. In germline, CDR1 is MGHDK, CDR2 SYGVNS. The CDR3 consists of 15 residues. Trimming removed 3 bases from V and 0 bases from J, with 8 bases in between. The CDR3 here is CASSDLGANTGELFF. CDR3 sequence (DNA): TGTGCCAGCAGTGATTTGGGCGCGAACACCGGGGAGCTGTTTTTT.

The V call is TRBV19, the J call TRBJ2-2; D uncertain. V was trimmed by 8 bases and J by 4 bases, leaving 14 bases between them. Germline V gives CDR1 LNHDA, CDR2 SQIVND (reference sequence). The CDR3 is 14 residues long. The DNA for the CDR3 is TGTGCCAGTTCGTCACGATCAAGCACCGGGGAGCTGTTTTTT. It is translated as CASSSRSSTGELFF.

This clonotype has just one count. This chain uses TRBV20-1 with TRBJ2-3, with 9 bases identical to TRBD2. The V gene end was trimmed by 5 bases and the J gene end by 7 bases; junction bases not matched to a gene: 13. The CDR3 is 15 amino acids. Germline lookup yields CDR1 DFQATT and CDR2 SNEGSKA (reference sequence). Here the CDR3 reads CSAYMSGRRLNTQYF. In DNA, the CDR3 is TGCAGTGCTTACATGAGCGGGAGGCGTTTAAATACGCAGTATTTT.

The rearrangement links TRBV5-5 to TRBJ1-2, with D possibly TRBD1 on 6 matching bases. Germline assignment: CDR1 SGHKS and CDR2 YYEKEE (reference sequence). The CDR3 length is 15 residues. The V and J ends lost 0 bases and 3 bases respectively, with 12 bases between them. CDR3 loop: CASSLEGRGDYGYTF. As DNA, the CDR3 is TGTGCCAGCAGCTTGGAGGGGAGGGGGGACTATGGCTACACCTTC.

This clonotype was detected only a few times. This chain connects TRBV20-1 to TRBJ2-2; 8 nucleotides align to TRBD1. This CDR3 contains 14 residues. V lost 6 bases, J lost 5 bases, and 8 bases stayed unmatched. Germline lookup yields CDR1 DFQATT and CDR2 SNEGSKA (reference sequence). The CDR3 nucleotides are TGCAGTGCCGCCGGGACAGGTTGGACCGGGGAGCTGTTTTTT. This gives the protein CSAAGTGWTGELFF.

The CDR3 region is CASSLLSSGTDTQYF. CDR3 DNA: TGTGCCAGTAGCCTTCTTTCTTCGGGCACAGATACGCAGTATTTT. The chain joins TRBV19 to TRBJ2-3, with unresolved D. V lost 6 bases to trimming and J lost 1 base, with 14 bases between them. Germline loops: CDR1 LNHDA, CDR2 SQIVND (reference sequence). The CDR3 runs 15 residues.

This clonotype was detected a few times. V and J are TRBV2 and TRBJ1-5; D possibly corresponds to TRBD1 (5 bases). Germline-derived CDR1 and CDR2 are SNHLY and FYNNEI. Trimming took 8 bases from V and 4 from J, leaving 9 bases between them. The CDR3 is 12 amino acids. The CDR3, as DNA: TGTGCCAGCCAGACAGAGAATCAGCCCCAGCATTTT. Amino acid sequence: CASQTENQPQHF.

This rearrangement joins TRBV9 to TRBJ1-2; the D is unclear. V shed 0 bases and J shed 4 bases, with 7 bases lying between them. This CDR3 has 13 residues. The germline V gene has CDR1 SGDLS and CDR2 YYNGEE. The CDR3 coding sequence is TGTGCCAGCAGCGTAGACGTGGGCTATGGCTACACCTTC. Translating gives CASSVDVGYGYTF.

The gene calls are TRBV12-3 or TRBV12-4 and TRBJ2-5; D remains unclear. CDR3 length: 13 amino acids. Deletions cut 2 bases from V and 0 bases from J, with 4 bases between. The CDR3 bases are TGTGCCAGCAGTTTACACAACCAAGAGACCCAGTACTTC. Translated: CASSLHNQETQYF.

This clonotype was seen only a few times. This chain links TRBV7-2 with TRBJ2-5, with no clear D. CDR1 and CDR2 from the germline V gene are SGHTA and FQGNSA. The CDR3 spans 13 residues. V shed 1 base and J shed 6 bases, with 9 bases lying between them. The CDR3 nucleotides read TGTGCCAGCAGCTTAGTTCTGATTCAGACCCAGTACTTC. This translates into CASSLVLIQTQYF.

The chain joins TRBV7-2 to TRBJ2-5; the D is unclear. Looked up from germline, CDR1 is SGHTA and CDR2 is FQGNSA. The CDR3 consists of 13 residues. Trimming stripped 4 bases from V and 2 bases from J, with 8 bases between. The CDR3 DNA sequence: TGTGCCAGCAGCTGGGCCCATCAAGAGACCCAGTACTTC. Translating it yields CASSWAHQETQYF.

The chain uses TRBV7-9 and TRBJ2-7, with D maybe TRBD2 (5 bases). Trimming removed 3 bases at V and 2 bases at J, with 17 bases between. The germline CDR1 and CDR2 sequences are SEHNR and FQNEAQ (reference sequence). CDR3 length equals 16 residues. CDR3 protein: CASSFSPVEGTYEQYF. The CDR3, as DNA: TGTGCCAGCAGCTTTTCCCCCGTTGAGGGAACCTACGAGCAGTACTTC.

This rearrangement joins TRBV7-2 to TRBJ1-2, with a tentative D call TRBD1 (5 bases). Per germline, CDR1 SGHTA and CDR2 FQGNSA. The V end was cut by 4 bases, the J end by 5 bases, with 14 bases between. The CDR3 runs 14 residues. Written as DNA, the CDR3 is TGTGCCAGCAGCTCCCGGCCAGGGATTTATGGCTACACCTTC. Protein product: CASSSRPGIYGYTF.

This clonotype came up a few times. The rearrangement links TRBV20-1 to TRBJ1-1; D is perhaps TRBD1 (6 bases). V dropped 0 bases and J dropped 3 bases, with 11 bases sitting between them. Per germline, CDR1 DFQATT and CDR2 SNEGSKA (reference sequence). The CDR3 length is 14 residues. The CDR3 sequence: CSAREPGEYTEAFF. The CDR3 DNA follows: TGCAGTGCTAGAGAACCAGGGGAATACACTGAAGCTTTCTTT.

This clonotype was counted at least ten times. The V gene is TRBV7-2, the J gene TRBJ2-1, with 8 bases identical to TRBD2. Trimming took 7 bases from V and 2 from J; bases not matched to a gene: 7. The CDR3 spans 15 residues. Per germline, CDR1 SGHTA and CDR2 FQGNSA. CDR3 nucleotide sequence: TGTGCCAGCACCCGGAGCGGGGGAGCCTACAATGAGCAGTTCTTC. It codes for CASTRSGGAYNEQFF.

This clonotype has ten or more counts. The chain combines TRBV7-2 with TRBJ1-2; 8 positions match TRBD1. The germline V gene encodes CDR1 SGHTA and CDR2 FQGNSA. CDR3 length equals 14 residues. Trimming cost V 5 bases and J 2 bases; bases outside gene matches: 4. DNA of the CDR3: TGTGCCAGCAGCCCTCGGACAGGGAACTATGGCTACACCTTC. Its translation is CASSPRTGNYGYTF.

This clonotype was picked up a small number of times. J is TRBJ2-3 and V is TRBV12-3 or TRBV12-4; D might be TRBD2 (5 bases). The CDR3 is 14 amino acids. V was shortened by 3 bases and J by 2 bases, with 9 bases between the two germline ends. In nucleotides, the CDR3 is TGTGCCAGCAGTTTCGGGGAGTTCACAGATACGCAGTATTTT. This gives the protein CASSFGEFTDTQYF.

The rearrangement uses TRBV7-2 and TRBJ2-7; possible D gene TRBD2, 6 bases. Per germline, CDR1 SGHTA and CDR2 FQGNSA. V lost 5 bases, J lost 6 bases, and 20 bases lay in between. The CDR3 is made up of 15 amino acids. CDR3 DNA sequence: TGTGCCAGCAGCAAGCCTAGCGCTGGCTCTCTCGAGCAGTACTTC. It codes for CASSKPSAGSLEQYF.

There are a few counts of this clonotype. This chain links TRBV28 with TRBJ2-7, with TRBD1 matching over 9 bases. The trim removed 8 bases at V and 1 base at J, leaving 12 bases unmatched. The CDR3 runs to 16 residues. Germline V gives CDR1 MDHEN, CDR2 SYDVKM. As DNA, the CDR3 is TGTGCCAGCTGCCGGGGGCCCGGGACAGGGTCCTACGAGCAGTACTTC. This codes for CASCRGPGTGSYEQYF.

In this sample, this clonotype turned up a few times. CDR3 nucleotide sequence: TGCAGTGCTAGAGGCAGGACTACCCAAGAGACCCAGTACTTC. Translation: CSARGRTTQETQYF. The chain carries TRBV20-1 and TRBJ2-5; TRBD2 is a possible D gene (6 bases). The germline V gene has CDR1 DFQATT and CDR2 SNEGSKA (reference sequence). The CDR3 loop spans 14 amino acids. V shed 1 base and J shed 1 base, with 10 bases lying between them.